This T cell receptor beta chain is from a study of T cell repertoires in cytomegalovirus infection. About the study: Indications of both CMV infection and matching HLA type were provided by public TCR beta signatures. Study-level findings and limits: Using cumulative public TCR beta family frequency, the authors identified those who carried CMV together with the relevant HLA. The study found HLA-C-restricted CMV-specific TCR beta clonotypes dominating the ex vivo response.

TCRdb re-called the reads through MiXCR, storing one row per CDR3 protein. The sample yields approximately 500,000 distinct CDR3 sequences, about 11% seen once. This clonotype was counted between two and nine times. Its antigen is undetermined. V was pared by 5 bases and J by 10 bases, with 3 bases of the junction left unmatched. The CDR3 contains 11 residues. The germline CDR1 and CDR2 sequences are GTSNPN and SVGIG (reference sequence). The receptor was isolated from a human donor in good health (CMV status not recorded). Some clones in this sample may be carry-over from other donors' samples. The chain couples TRBV30 to TRBJ2-1; 9 bases align to TRBD1. Sample: PBMCs. In DNA form, the CDR3 reads TGTGCCTGGGACAGGGGGTGGGAGCAGTTCTTC. This gives the protein CAWDRGWEQFF.